This paragraph reports one T cell receptor (beta chain). Its specificity is unknown. Profiled with immunoSEQ multiplex PCR; TCRdb holds only in-frame clones, not every one. Among about 69,000 clones listed, 85% to 90% were seen once. The sample belongs to a study of Tregs in tolerant kidney transplant recipients. Whole-study findings and limits: Expanding Tregs on activated donor B cells appeared to best identify donor-specific TCRbeta clones. Some patients' samples used different primers over time, so nucleotide sequences weren't comparable. Few patients were studied, so findings need validation in larger groups.

V was pared by 1 base and J by 2 bases, with 10 bases between. This CDR3 has 15 residues. From germline, CDR1 is SGHTA and CDR2 FQGTGA. The source was CD4+ T cells from blood, collected before the transplant. The sequence was collected from a human donor who received a combined kidney and bone marrow transplant. The V call is TRBV7-3, the J call TRBJ2-3; D is undetermined. The CDR3 DNA is TGTGCCAGCAGCTTAATGTCCCTCTCCACAGATACGCAGTATTTT. It is translated as CASSLMSLSTDTQYF.